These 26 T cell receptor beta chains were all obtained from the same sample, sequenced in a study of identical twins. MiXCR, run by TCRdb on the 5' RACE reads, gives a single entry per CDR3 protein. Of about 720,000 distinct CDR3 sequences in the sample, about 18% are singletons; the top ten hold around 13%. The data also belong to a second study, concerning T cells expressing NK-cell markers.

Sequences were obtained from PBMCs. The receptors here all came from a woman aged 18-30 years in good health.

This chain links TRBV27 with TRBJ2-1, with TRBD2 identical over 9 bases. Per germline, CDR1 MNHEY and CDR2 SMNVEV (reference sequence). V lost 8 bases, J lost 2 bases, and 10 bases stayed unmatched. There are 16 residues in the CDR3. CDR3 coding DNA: TGTGCCAGCCTAGGGCTAGCGGGATTGACCTACAATGAGCAGTTCTTC. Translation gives CASLGLAGLTYNEQFF.

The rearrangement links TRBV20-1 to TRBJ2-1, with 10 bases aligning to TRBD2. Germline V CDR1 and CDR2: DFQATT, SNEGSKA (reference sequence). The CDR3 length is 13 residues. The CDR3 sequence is CRGWVAGGNEQFF. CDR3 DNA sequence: TGCAGGGGGTGGGTAGCGGGGGGTAATGAGCAGTTCTTC.

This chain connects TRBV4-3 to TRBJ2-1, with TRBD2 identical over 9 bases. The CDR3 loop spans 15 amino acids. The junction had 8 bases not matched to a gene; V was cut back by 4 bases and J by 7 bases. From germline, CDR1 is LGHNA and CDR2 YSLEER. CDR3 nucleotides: TGCGCCAGCAGCCGCGGACTAGCGCTGCTTAATGAGCAGTTCTTC. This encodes CASSRGLALLNEQFF.

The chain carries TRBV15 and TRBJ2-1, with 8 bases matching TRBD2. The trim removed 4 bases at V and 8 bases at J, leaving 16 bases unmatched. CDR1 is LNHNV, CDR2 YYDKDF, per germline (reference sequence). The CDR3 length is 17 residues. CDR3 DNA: TGTGCCACCAGCAAGAGAACAGGTAGCGGGATCCTGGATGAGCAGTTCTTC. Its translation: CATSKRTGSGILDEQFF.

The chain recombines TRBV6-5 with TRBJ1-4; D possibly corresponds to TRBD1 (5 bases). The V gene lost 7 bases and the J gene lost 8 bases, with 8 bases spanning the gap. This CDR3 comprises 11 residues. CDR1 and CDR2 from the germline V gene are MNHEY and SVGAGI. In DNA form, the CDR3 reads TGTGCCAGCATGTGGGGGGAAAAACTGTTTTTT. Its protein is CASMWGEKLFF.

The CDR3 reads CSVDTGNSYEQYF. CDR3 DNA: TGCAGCGTTGATACAGGAAACTCCTACGAGCAGTACTTC. The chain is built from TRBV29-1 and TRBJ2-7, with a weak D call TRBD1 (5 bases). The CDR3 consists of 13 residues. Germline values: CDR1 SQVTM, CDR2 ANQGSEA. Trimming left V 3 bases short and J 0 bases short, with 9 bases between.

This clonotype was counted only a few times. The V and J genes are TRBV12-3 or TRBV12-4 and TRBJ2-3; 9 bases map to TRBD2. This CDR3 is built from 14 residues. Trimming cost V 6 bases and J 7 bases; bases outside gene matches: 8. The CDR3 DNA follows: TGTGCCAGCAGGGCCGGGACTAGCTATTATACGCAGTATTTT. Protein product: CASRAGTSYYTQYF.

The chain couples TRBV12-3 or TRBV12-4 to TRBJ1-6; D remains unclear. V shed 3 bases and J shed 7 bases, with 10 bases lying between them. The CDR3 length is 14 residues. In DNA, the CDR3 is TGTGCCAGCAGTTTTGATTTAGTGAATTCACCCCTCCACTTT. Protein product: CASSFDLVNSPLHF.

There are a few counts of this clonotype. In DNA form, the CDR3 reads TGTGCCAGCAGCTTAGGGACTAGCGGAGAGACCCAGTACTTC. This sequence encodes CASSLGTSGETQYF. The chain combines TRBV5-5 with TRBJ2-5; 11 positions match TRBD2. Trimming cost V 2 bases and J 4 bases; bases outside gene matches: 1. Germline CDR1 is SGHKS and CDR2 is YYEKEE (reference sequence). This CDR3 spans 14 amino acids. Filled out from reference TRBV5-5 and TRBJ2-5, the complete variable domain reads DAGVTQSPTHLIKTRGQQVTLRCSPISGHKSVSWYQQVLGQGPQFIFQYYEKEERGRGNFPDRFSARQFPNYSSELNVNALLLGDSALYLCASSLGTSGETQYFGPGTRLLVL.

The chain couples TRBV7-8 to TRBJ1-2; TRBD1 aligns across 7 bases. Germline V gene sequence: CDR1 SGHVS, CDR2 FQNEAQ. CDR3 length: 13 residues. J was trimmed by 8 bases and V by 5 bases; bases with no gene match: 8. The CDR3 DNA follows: TGTGCCAGCAGCGCCAGGGGGGGAGGAGGCTACACCTTC. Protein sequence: CASSARGGGGYTF.

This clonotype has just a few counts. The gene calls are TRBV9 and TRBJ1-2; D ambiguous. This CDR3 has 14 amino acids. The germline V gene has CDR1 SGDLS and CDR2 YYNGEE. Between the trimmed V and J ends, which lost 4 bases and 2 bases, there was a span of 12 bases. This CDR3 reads CASSQRHTNYGYTF. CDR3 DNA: TGTGCCAGCAGCCAACGACATACGAACTATGGCTACACCTTC.

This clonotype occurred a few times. CDR3 sequence reads: CASSAGTSADTQYF. As DNA, the CDR3 is TGTGCCAGCAGCGCCGGGACTAGCGCAGATACGCAGTATTTT. The chain joins TRBV7-2 to TRBJ2-3, with 10 bases fitting TRBD2. Germline V gene sequence: CDR1 SGHTA, CDR2 FQGNSA. The CDR3 totals 14 residues. J lost 4 bases, V lost 5 bases, and 3 bases had no gene match.

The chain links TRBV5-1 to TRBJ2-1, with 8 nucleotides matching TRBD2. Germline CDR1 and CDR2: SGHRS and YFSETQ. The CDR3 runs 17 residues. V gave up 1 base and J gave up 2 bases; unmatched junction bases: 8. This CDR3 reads CASSLISGSTTYNEQFF. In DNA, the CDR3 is TGCGCCAGCAGCTTGATCAGCGGGAGCACCACCTACAATGAGCAGTTCTTC.

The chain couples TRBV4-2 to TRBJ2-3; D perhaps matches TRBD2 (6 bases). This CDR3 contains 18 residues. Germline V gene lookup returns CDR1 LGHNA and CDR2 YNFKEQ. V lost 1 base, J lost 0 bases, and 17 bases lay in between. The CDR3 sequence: CASSQGYGRGPSTDTQYF. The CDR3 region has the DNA TGTGCCAGCAGCCAAGGGTACGGGAGAGGCCCTAGCACAGATACGCAGTATTTT.

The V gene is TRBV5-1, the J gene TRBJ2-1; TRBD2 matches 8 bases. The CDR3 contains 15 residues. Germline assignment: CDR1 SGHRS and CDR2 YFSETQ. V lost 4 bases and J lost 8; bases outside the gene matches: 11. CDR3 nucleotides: TGCGCCAGCAGCCCGATAGCGGGAACTGGCCATGAGCAGTTCTTC. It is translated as CASSPIAGTGHEQFF.

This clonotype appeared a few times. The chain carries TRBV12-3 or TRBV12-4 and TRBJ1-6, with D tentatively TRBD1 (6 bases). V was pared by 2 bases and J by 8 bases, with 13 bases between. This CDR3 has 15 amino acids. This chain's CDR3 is CASSLSGRGDSPLHF. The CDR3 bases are TGTGCCAGCAGTTTATCAGGGAGGGGGGATTCACCCCTCCACTTT.

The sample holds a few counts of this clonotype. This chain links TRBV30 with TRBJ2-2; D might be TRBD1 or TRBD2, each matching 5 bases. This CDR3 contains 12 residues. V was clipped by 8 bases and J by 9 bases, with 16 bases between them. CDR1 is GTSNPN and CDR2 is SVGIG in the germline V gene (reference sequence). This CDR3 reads CALAPGRRELFF. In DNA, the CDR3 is TGTGCCCTGGCCCCAGGGAGACGGGAGCTGTTTTTT.

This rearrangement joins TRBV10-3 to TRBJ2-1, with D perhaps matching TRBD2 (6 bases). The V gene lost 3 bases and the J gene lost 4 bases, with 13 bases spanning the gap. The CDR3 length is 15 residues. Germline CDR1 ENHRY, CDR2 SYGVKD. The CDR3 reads CAISDLGLHYNEQFF. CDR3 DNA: TGTGCCATCAGTGACCTAGGACTACATTACAATGAGCAGTTCTTC.

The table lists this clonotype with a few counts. The CDR3 region is CATSRDEVDGGALNEQFF. CDR3 DNA sequence: TGTGCCACCAGCAGAGATGAGGTTGACGGGGGGGCATTAAATGAGCAGTTCTTC. The rearrangement joins TRBV15 to TRBJ2-1, with 8 bases matching TRBD2. This CDR3 region has 18 residues. Looked up from germline, CDR1 is LNHNV and CDR2 is YYDKDF (reference sequence). Unmatched junction bases numbered 14, after V lost 0 bases and J lost 7 bases. Drawing the rest from reference TRBV15 and TRBJ2-1, the complete variable domain is DAMVIQNPRYQVTQFGKPVTLSCSQTLNHNVMYWYQQKSSQAPKLLFHYYDKDFNNEADTPDNFQSRRPNTSFCFLDIRSPGLGDTAMYLCATSRDEVDGGALNEQFFGPGTRLTVL.

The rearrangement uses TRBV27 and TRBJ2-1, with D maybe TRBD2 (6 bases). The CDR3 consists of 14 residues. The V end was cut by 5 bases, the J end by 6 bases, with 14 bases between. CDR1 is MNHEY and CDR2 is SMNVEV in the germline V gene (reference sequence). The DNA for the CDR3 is TGTGCCAGCAGTGAGTATAGCGGTTTCAATGAGCAGTTCTTC. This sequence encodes CASSEYSGFNEQFF.

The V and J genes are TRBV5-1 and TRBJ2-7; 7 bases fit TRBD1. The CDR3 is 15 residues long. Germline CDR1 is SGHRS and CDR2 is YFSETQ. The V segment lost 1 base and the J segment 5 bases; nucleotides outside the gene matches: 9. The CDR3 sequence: CASSLRDRARDEQYF. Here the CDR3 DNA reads TGCGCCAGCAGCTTGCGCGACAGGGCTCGGGACGAGCAGTACTTC.

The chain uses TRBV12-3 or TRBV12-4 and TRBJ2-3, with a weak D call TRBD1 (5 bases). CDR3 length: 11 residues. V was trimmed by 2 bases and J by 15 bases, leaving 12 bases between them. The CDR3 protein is CASSLRGIGYF. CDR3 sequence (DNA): TGTGCCAGCAGTTTAAGGGGAATTGGTTATTTT.

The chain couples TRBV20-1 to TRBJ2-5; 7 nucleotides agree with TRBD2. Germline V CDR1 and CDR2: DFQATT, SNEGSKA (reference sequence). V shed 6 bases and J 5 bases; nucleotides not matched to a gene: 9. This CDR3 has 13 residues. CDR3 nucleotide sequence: TGCAGTGCCCCTAGGTACGGGAGGGAGACCCAGTACTTC. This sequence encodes CSAPRYGRETQYF.

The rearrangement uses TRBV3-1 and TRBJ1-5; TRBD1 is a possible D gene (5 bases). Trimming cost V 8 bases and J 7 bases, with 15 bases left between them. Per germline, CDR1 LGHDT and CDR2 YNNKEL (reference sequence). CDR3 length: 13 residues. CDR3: CASGGGKGQPQHF. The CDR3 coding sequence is TGTGCCAGCGGCGGGGGGAAGGGGCAGCCCCAGCATTTT.

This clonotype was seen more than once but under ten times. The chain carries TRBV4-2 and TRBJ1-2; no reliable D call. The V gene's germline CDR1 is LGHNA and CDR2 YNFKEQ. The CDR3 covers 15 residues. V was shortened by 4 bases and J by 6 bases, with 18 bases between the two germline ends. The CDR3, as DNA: TGTGCCAGCAGCCCCTCCGAAGGCGGTGGCGATGGCTACACCTTC. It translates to CASSPSEGGGDGYTF.

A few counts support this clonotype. In DNA, the CDR3 is TGTGCCAGTAGTATCCCCTTCCAAATCTATGGCTACACCTTC. Its protein is CASSIPFQIYGYTF. V usage is TRBV19 and J usage is TRBJ1-2; unclear D gene. Germline V gives CDR1 LNHDA, CDR2 SQIVND (reference sequence). The length of the CDR3 is 14 residues. V lost 3 bases to trimming and J lost 4 bases, with 12 bases between them.